Listed below are T cell receptor beta chains from one sample, sequenced in a study of T cells in Graves' hyperthyroidism and ophthalmopathy. MiXCR, run by TCRdb on the multiplex PCR reads, gives a single entry per CDR3 protein. This sample yields roughly 500,000 distinct CDR3 sequences, of which approximately 22% are seen a single time; about half belongs to the top ten. The sample comprised blood. All receptors derive from a woman aged 70-85 years with Graves' ophthalmopathy. CDR3s include the opening cysteine and the closing phenylalanine or tryptophan. Expanded clones get a size class; other rows say once, few or many, or leave the size out.

cdr3_aa clone_size v_call
CASSTGNNEQFF NA TRBV19
CSARAGGSPLHF NA TRBV20-1
CASSLDRGNTEALF few TRBV5-1
CASSDDRHNEKLFF NA TRBV6-1
CSASRGRSNYGYTF few TRBV20-1
CATRPGLAGVGDTQYF many TRBV12-3/TRBV12-4
CASSAQGGYGYTF NA TRBV27
CASSSTSGSETQYF NA TRBV7-2
CASSSLGQYMNTEAFF NA TRBV3-1
CSASPTANSPLHF few TRBV20-1
CASRPRGRGAYNEQFF NA TRBV6-1
CASSELAGGPGSYNEQFF many TRBV6-1
CASSFPDYPSSTDTQYF few TRBV7-6
CASSLYGSAYNEQFF NA TRBV5-1
CASSFSSRAPYEQYF NA TRBV28
CASSGLAGGNSYNEQFF many TRBV2
CASSPTPNEQYF NA TRBV19
CASSLKGENTEAFF NA TRBV18
CASSPRTRYQETQYF many TRBV6-1
CSVSLIRINEQFF many TRBV29-1